These 20 T cell receptor beta chains originate from one sample sequenced in a study of T cells after posttransplantation cyclophosphamide. Clones were sequenced by immunoSEQ multiplex PCR, and TCRdb holds only the in-frame ones, with some missing. The table lists some 49,000 clones, 92% of them singletons. The sample consisted of PBMCs. These receptors all come from a woman between 50 and 59 years old in good health and a related stem cell transplant donor.

This chain links TRBV2 with TRBJ2-3; possible D gene TRBD1, 6 bases. Germline-derived CDR1 and CDR2 are SNHLY and FYNNEI. The CDR3 spans 14 residues. V was shortened by 4 bases and J by 4 bases, with 12 bases between the two germline ends. The CDR3 is CASSVGRGADTQYF. For the CDR3, the DNA is TGTGCCAGCAGTGTAGGCAGGGGCGCAGATACGCAGTATTTT. Together with reference TRBV2 and TRBJ2-3, the CDR3 gives the full variable domain: EPEVTQTPSHQVTQMGQEVILRCVPISNHLYFYWYRQILGQKVEFLVSFYNNEISEKSEIFDDQFSVERPDGSNFTLKIRSTKLEDSAMYFCASSVGRGADTQYFGPGTRLTVL.

The chain links TRBV19 to TRBJ2-2; TRBD2 aligns across 9 bases. CDR1 is LNHDA, CDR2 SQIVND, per germline (reference sequence). With V trimmed by 5 bases and J by 4 bases, 5 bases remained unmatched. The CDR3 sequence is 15 residues long. CDR3 residues: CASSGGGRATGELFF. The CDR3 nucleotides read TGTGCCAGTAGTGGGGGCGGGAGGGCCACCGGGGAGCTGTTTTTT.

V usage is TRBV5-8 and J usage is TRBJ1-2; D not resolved. V was pared by 4 bases and J by 0 bases, with 13 bases between. The CDR3 covers 15 residues. Germline V CDR1 and CDR2: SGHTS, YDEGEE. CDR3 region: CASSRAGRSNYGYTF. The CDR3 nucleotides are TGTGCCAGCAGCCGGGCCGGGAGATCTAACTATGGCTACACCTTC.

The chain carries TRBV27 and TRBJ1-6; TRBD1 is a possible D gene (5 bases). The CDR3 length is 18 residues. V lost 5 bases to trimming and J lost 3 bases, with 20 bases between them. CDR1 and CDR2 (germline): MNHEY, SMNVEV (reference sequence). Here the CDR3 DNA reads TGTGCCAGCAGTCCAACGACATCCGGGGGGAACTATAATTCACCCCTCCACTTT. It codes for CASSPTTSGGNYNSPLHF.

This sequence joins TRBV12-2 and TRBJ2-2; the D call of TRBD2 is as the table states it, not checked on the DNA. TRBV12-2 is given as a pseudogene. The CDR3 loop spans 15 amino acids. CDR3 amino acids: CASRLRAENTGELFF. The DNA for the CDR3 is TGTGCAAGTCGCTTGAGGGCGGAAAACACCGGGGAGCTGTTTTTT.

The genes are TRBV12-5 and TRBJ1-1; no clear D gene. Germline loops: CDR1 LGHNT, CDR2 FRNRAP. The V end was cut by 4 bases, the J end by 1 base, with 10 bases between. There are 14 residues in the CDR3. Here the CDR3 reads CASGWAGTNTEAFF. Here the CDR3 DNA reads TGTGCTAGTGGTTGGGCGGGAACGAACACTGAAGCTTTCTTT.

This rearrangement joins TRBV4-2 to TRBJ2-1; 10 positions agree with TRBD2. Unmatched junction bases numbered 16, after V lost 2 bases and J lost 6 bases. This CDR3 has 19 residues. Germline-derived CDR1 and CDR2 are LGHNA and YNFKEQ. This CDR3 reads CASSQTPPLTSGVGNEQFF. The CDR3 DNA reads TGTGCCAGCAGCCAAACCCCCCCCCTTACTAGCGGGGTAGGCAATGAGCAGTTCTTC.

This chain connects TRBV7-8 to TRBJ2-7, with D perhaps matching TRBD2 (5 bases). Trimming left V 4 bases short and J 3 bases short, with 13 bases between. Germline V gene sequence: CDR1 SGHVS, CDR2 FQNEAQ. The CDR3 runs to 14 residues. CDR3 sequence (DNA): TGTGCCAGCAGCTCGGACCCTCGGGACTACGAGCAGTACTTC. Translation: CASSSDPRDYEQYF. The whole variable domain, filled in from reference TRBV7-8 and TRBJ2-7, reads GAGVSQSPRYKVAKRGQDVALRCDPISGHVSLFWYQQALGQGPEFLTYFQNEAQLDKSGLPSDRFFAERPEGSVSTLKIQRTQQEDSAVYLCASSSDPRDYEQYFGPGTRLTVT.

V and J are TRBV30 and TRBJ1-3; D is unresolved. Germline values: CDR1 GTSNPN, CDR2 SVGIG (reference sequence). V was pared by 0 bases and J by 4 bases, with 7 bases between. The length of the CDR3 is 13 residues. The CDR3 sequence is CAWSVQQGNTIYF. In DNA form, the CDR3 reads TGTGCCTGGAGTGTACAACAGGGAAACACCATATATTTT.

This rearrangement joins TRBV29-1 to TRBJ2-1; D may be TRBD1 (5 bases). The CDR3 runs to 14 residues. Trimming shortened V by 3 bases and J by 4 bases, and 13 bases separated the two germline ends. The germline V gene has CDR1 SQVTM and CDR2 ANQGSEA. This CDR3 is CSVERQYRYNEQFF. CDR3 coding DNA: TGCAGCGTTGAGAGACAGTACCGTTACAATGAGCAGTTCTTC.

CDR3 bases: TGCAGCGTTACCCGGACAGGGGACACCGGGGAGCTGTTTTTT. Encoded protein: CSVTRTGDTGELFF. This rearrangement joins TRBV29-1 to TRBJ2-2; 9 nucleotides match TRBD1. The germline V gene encodes CDR1 SQVTM and CDR2 ANQGSEA. This CDR3 has 14 residues. With 5 bases clipped from V and 3 bases from J, the junction kept 4 bases outside the gene matches.

The V gene is TRBV19, the J gene TRBJ2-7; TRBD2 matches 7 bases. V lost 3 bases and J lost 0; bases outside the gene matches: 11. The germline gives CDR1 LNHDA, CDR2 SQIVND (reference sequence). There are 17 residues in the CDR3. CDR3 coding DNA: TGTGCCAGTAGTATCCGCGTTAGCGGGCGAACCTCCTACGAGCAGTACTTC. Its translation is CASSIRVSGRTSYEQYF.

This clone has only one observation. The J gene is TRBJ2-3, the V gene TRBV28; 7 nucleotides align to TRBD2. The V segment lost 3 bases and the J segment 1 base; nucleotides outside the gene matches: 7. CDR1 is MDHEN, CDR2 SYDVKM, per germline. The CDR3 has 16 amino acids. CDR3 nucleotides: TGTGCCAGCAGTTTCCCGGTAGCGGGCGGCACAGATACGCAGTATTTT. Protein sequence: CASSFPVAGGTDTQYF.

The chain carries TRBV18 and TRBJ2-5; a possible D gene is TRBD1 (6 bases). Judging by the DNA end, TRBJ2-7 fits better; the J call may be wrong. There are 13 residues in the CDR3. Looked up from germline, CDR1 is KGHSH and CDR2 is LQKENI. The CDR3 nucleotides are TGTGCCAGCTCCGCTACAGGGATGTACGAGCAGTACTTC. Translating gives CASSATGMYEQYF.

The chain is built from TRBV28 and TRBJ1-5; 8 bases map to TRBD1. Germline V gene lookup returns CDR1 MDHEN and CDR2 SYDVKM. The CDR3 runs 16 residues. J gave up 5 bases and V 5 bases, and 11 bases lay outside the gene matches. CDR3 sequence (DNA): TGTGCCAGCAGTCACCTCGGACAGGGTTCGTATCAGCCCCAGCATTTT. This codes for CASSHLGQGSYQPQHF.

V is TRBV6-5 and J is TRBJ1-4, with D hard to call. Germline CDR1 is MNHEY and CDR2 is SVGAGI. The CDR3 runs to 12 residues. V lost 5 bases and J lost 10, with 11 bases in between. Written as DNA, the CDR3 is TGTGCCAGCAGTCACCCGGAGGGAAAACTGTTTTTT. Amino acid sequence: CASSHPEGKLFF.

The chain links TRBV5-1 to TRBJ2-2, with TRBD1 matching over 7 bases. CDR3 length: 15 residues. V lost 6 bases and J lost 6; bases outside the gene matches: 11. CDR1 is SGHRS and CDR2 is YFSETQ in the germline V gene. The CDR3 region has the DNA TGCGCCAGCACCGTACGGACAGGACTTGCCGGGGAGCTGTTTTTT. This gives the protein CASTVRTGLAGELFF.

The chain joins TRBV15 to TRBJ2-1, with 9 bases that match TRBD1. The CDR3 sequence is 16 residues long. V lost 1 base to trimming and J lost 2 bases; unmatched junction nucleotides: 3. Germline V gene data show CDR1 as LNHNV and CDR2 as YYDKDF (reference sequence). The CDR3 bases are TGTGCCACCAGCAGAGGGGGACAGGGCACCTACAATGAGCAGTTCTTC. This encodes CATSRGGQGTYNEQFF.

The chain employs TRBV14 and TRBJ1-1; D is ambiguous. Germline CDR1 is SGHDN and CDR2 is FVKESK. The CDR3 consists of 14 residues. Trimming stripped 3 bases from V and 6 bases from J, with 14 bases between. The CDR3 loop reads CASSHQAGRAEAFF. CDR3 coding DNA: TGTGCCAGCAGCCACCAGGCCGGGAGGGCTGAAGCTTTCTTT.

The chain is built from TRBV25-1 and TRBJ1-1, with 7 bases aligning to TRBD1. CDR3 length: 15 residues. Unmatched junction bases numbered 8, after V lost 3 bases and J lost 4 bases. The germline V gene encodes CDR1 MGHDK and CDR2 SYGVNS. The DNA of the CDR3 is TGTGCCAGCAGTGAGGTCGACAGGGCCTCCACTGAAGCTTTCTTT. This translates into CASSEVDRASTEAFF.